What follows is one TCR beta chain and its context. The germline gives CDR1 ENHRY, CDR2 SYGVKD. Trimming left V 0 bases short and J 0 bases short, with 6 bases between. This CDR3 contains 15 residues. Recovered status in Cohort 3 required two negative PCRs, clearance, or symptom resolution. Source study methods: Amplification of reference gene primers was used by the study to estimate nucleated cell counts. Using immunoSEQ multiplex PCR, the repertoire was profiled, and TCRdb retains in-frame clones only, with some absent. The DNA was the basis for D and trimming; V, J and clone size are from that table. This sample carries over 150,000 clones, around four fifths of them seen once, and the ten largest clones take roughly 12%. This specimen comes from a study of blood T cell repertoires in COVID-19. About the research overall: Sites across the United States, Italy and Spain contributed samples from acute and convalescent COVID-19.

V is TRBV10-3 and J is TRBJ1-5; TRBD1 might be the D (5 bases). Sequencing was done on a sample of PBMCs or T cells enriched from blood (not recorded which). The sequence was obtained from a man between 35 and 55 years old who had recovered from COVID-19. The CDR3 coding sequence is TGTGCCATCAGTGAGTCGACAGTTAGCAATCAGCCCCAGCATTTT. Its protein is CAISESTVSNQPQHF.